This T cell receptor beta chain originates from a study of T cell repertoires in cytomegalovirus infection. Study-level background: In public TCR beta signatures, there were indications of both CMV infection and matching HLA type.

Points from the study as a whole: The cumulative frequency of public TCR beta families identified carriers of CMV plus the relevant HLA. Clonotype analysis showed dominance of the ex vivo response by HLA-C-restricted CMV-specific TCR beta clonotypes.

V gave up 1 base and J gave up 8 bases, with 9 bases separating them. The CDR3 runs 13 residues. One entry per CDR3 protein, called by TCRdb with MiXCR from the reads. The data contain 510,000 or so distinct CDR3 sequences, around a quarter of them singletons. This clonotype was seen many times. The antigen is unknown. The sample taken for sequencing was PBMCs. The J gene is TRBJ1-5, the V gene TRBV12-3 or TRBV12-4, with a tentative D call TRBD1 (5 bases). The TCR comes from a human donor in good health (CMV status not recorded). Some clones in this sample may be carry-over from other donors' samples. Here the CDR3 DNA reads TGTGCCAGCAGTTTAGGCCAAGGGGAGCCCCAGCATTTT. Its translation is CASSLGQGEPQHF.